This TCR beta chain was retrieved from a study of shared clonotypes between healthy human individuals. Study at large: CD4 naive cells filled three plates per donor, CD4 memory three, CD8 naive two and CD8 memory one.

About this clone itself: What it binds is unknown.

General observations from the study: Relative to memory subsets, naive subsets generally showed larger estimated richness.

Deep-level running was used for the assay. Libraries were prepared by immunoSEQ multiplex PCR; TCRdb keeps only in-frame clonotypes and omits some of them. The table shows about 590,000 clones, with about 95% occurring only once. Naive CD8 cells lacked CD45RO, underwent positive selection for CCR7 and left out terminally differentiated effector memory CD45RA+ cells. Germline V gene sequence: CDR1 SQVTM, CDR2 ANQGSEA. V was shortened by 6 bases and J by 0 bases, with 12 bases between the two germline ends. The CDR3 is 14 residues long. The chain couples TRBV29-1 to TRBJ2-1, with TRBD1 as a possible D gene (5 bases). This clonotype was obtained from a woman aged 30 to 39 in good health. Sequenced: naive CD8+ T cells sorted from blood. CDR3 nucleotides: TGCAGCGTGGGGTCCGGACACTCCTACAATGAGCAGTTCTTC. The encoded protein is CSVGSGHSYNEQFF.